The clone carrying this T cell receptor (beta chain) came up a few times. Trimming pared 0 bases from V and 3 bases from J, leaving 9 bases between. The CDR3 totals 14 residues. Germline V lookup: CDR1 LNHNV, CDR2 YYDKDF (reference sequence). TCRdb fed the 5' RACE reads into MiXCR, producing one record per CDR3 protein. The data contain fewer than 85,000 distinct CDR3 sequences, roughly an eighth of them singletons. These data are taken from a study of early T cells in non-severe SARS-CoV-2 infection. The V gene is TRBV15, the J gene TRBJ2-7; the D is unclear. The sequence came from an adult who was a healthcare worker with PCR-confirmed SARS-CoV-2 infection or an uninfected control (not recorded which). The sequencing sample was made of whole blood. CDR3 sequence: CATSREKGFYEQYF. In nucleotides, the CDR3 is TGTGCCACCAGCAGAGAAAAGGGCTTCTACGAGCAGTACTTC.